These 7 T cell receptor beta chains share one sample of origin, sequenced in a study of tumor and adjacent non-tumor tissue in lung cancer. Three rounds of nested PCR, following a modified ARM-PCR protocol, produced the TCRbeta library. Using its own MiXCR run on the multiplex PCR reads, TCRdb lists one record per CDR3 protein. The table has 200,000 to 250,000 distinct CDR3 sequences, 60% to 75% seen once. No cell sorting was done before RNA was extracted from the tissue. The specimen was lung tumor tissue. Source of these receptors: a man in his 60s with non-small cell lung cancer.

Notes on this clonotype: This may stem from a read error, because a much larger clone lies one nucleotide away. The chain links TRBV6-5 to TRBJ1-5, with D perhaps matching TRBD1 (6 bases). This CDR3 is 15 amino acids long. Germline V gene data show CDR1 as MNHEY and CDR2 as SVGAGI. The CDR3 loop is CASKPRRGYNQLQHF. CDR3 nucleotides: TGTGCCAGCAAACCTCGCAGGGGCTACAATCAGCTCCAGCATTTT.

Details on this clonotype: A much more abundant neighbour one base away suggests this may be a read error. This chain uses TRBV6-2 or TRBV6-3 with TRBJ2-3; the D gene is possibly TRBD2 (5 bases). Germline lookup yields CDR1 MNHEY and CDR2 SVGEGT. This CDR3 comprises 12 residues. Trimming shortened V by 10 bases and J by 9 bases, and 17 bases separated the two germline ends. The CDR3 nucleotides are TGTGCCAACAGCCCTAGCAGGAGAACGCAGTATTTT. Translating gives CANSPSRRTQYF.

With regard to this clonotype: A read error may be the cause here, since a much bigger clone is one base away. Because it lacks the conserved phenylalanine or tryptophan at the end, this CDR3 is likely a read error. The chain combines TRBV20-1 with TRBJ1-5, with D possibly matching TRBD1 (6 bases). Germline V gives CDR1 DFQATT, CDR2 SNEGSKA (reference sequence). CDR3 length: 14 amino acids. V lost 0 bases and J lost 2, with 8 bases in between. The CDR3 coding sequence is TGCAGTGCTAGAGAGCGGACAGGCAATCAGCCCCAGCATCTT. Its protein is CSARERTGNQPQHL.

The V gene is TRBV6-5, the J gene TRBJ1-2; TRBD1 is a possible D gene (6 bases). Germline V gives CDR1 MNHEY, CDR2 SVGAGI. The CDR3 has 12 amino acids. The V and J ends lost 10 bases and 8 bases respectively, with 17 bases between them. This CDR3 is CAIGKGGGGYTF. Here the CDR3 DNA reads TGTGCCATCGGCAAGGGGGGAGGGGGCTACACCTTC.

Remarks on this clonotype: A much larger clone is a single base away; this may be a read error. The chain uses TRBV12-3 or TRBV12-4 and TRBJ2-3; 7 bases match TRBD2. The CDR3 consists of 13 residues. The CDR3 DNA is TGTGCCAGCAGCTCAGGGACTACAGATATGCAGTATTTT. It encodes CASSSGTTDMQYF.

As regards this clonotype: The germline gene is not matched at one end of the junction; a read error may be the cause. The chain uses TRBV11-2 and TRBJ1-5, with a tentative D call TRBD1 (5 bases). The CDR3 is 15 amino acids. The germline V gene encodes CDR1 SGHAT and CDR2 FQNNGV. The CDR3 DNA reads TGTACCAGCAGCTTAGGTGTAACAGGTCATCAGCCCCAGCATTTT. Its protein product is CTSSLGVTGHQPQHF. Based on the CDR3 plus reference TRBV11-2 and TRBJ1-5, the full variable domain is EAGVAQSPRYKIIEKRQSVAFWCNPISGHATLYWYQQILGQGPKLLIQFQNNGVVDDSQLPKDRFSAERLKGVDSTLKIQPAKLEDSAVYLCTSSLGVTGHQPQHFGDGTRLSIL.

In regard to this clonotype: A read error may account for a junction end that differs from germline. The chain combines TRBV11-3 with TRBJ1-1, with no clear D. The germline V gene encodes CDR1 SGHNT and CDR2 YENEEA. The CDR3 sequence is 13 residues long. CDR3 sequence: CGSSFQWNAEAFF. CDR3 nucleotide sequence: TGTGGCAGCAGCTTTCAGTGGAACGCTGAAGCTTTCTTT.